The 2 T cell receptor beta chains below were found in one sample sequenced in a study of T-cell reconstitution after alpha-beta-depleted transplantation in children. The TCRbeta library incorporated unique molecular identifiers. One entry per CDR3 protein results from TCRdb running MiXCR on the PCR reads. The table lists 640,000 or so distinct CDR3 sequences, 16% of them singletons. The specimen comprised PBMCs from the stem cell graft donor, sampled from the stem cell graft. The receptors were gathered from a human donor who donated a stem cell graft to a child with acute myeloid leukemia.

This clonotype was seen ten or more times. This rearrangement joins TRBV5-5 to TRBJ2-3; D is undetermined. CDR1 is SGHKS, CDR2 YYEKEE, per germline (reference sequence). Trimming shortened V by 6 bases and J by 6 bases, and 5 bases separated the two germline ends. This CDR3 contains 10 residues. This CDR3 reads CASTGDTQYF. CDR3 DNA sequence: TGTGCCAGCACCGGGGATACGCAGTATTTT. Looking up the rest from reference TRBV5-5 and TRBJ2-3 gives the full variable domain: DAGVTQSPTHLIKTRGQQVTLRCSPISGHKSVSWYQQVLGQGPQFIFQYYEKEERGRGNFPDRFSARQFPNYSSELNVNALLLGDSALYLCASTGDTQYFGPGTRLTVL.

This clonotype was detected many times. The chain joins TRBV4-3 to TRBJ2-2, with TRBD1 matching 9 bases. The CDR3 is 16 residues long. Germline V gene lookup returns CDR1 LGHNA and CDR2 YSLEER. The J segment lost 8 bases and the V segment lost 4 bases, leaving 11 bases of the junction unmatched. The CDR3 DNA reads TGCGCCAGCAGCCGGATACTACAGGGGGCGAAGGGGGAGCTGTTTTTT. It is translated as CASSRILQGAKGELFF.